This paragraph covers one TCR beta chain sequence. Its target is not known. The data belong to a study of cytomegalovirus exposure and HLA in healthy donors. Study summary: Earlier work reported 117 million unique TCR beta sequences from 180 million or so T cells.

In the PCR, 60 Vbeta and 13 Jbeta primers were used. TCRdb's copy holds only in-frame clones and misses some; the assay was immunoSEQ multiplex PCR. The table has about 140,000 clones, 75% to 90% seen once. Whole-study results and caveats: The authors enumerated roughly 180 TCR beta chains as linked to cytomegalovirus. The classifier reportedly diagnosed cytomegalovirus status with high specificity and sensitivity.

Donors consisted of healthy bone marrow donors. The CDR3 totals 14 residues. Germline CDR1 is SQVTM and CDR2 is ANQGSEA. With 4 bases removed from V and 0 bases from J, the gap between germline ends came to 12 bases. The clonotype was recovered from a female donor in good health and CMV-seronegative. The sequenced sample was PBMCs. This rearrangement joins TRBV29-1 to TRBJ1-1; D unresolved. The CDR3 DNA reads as TGCAGCGTTGTTGGCAGTTACATGAACACTGAAGCTTTCTTT. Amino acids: CSVVGSYMNTEAFF.